A single sample gave rise to the 4 T cell receptor beta chains below, sequenced in a study of prognosis after radiotherapy for stage I lung cancer. Genomic DNA served as the source from which two-round multiplex PCR generated TCR beta CDR3 amplicons. It was primers specific to each TRBV and TRBJ gene that first-round PCR used. TCRdb fed the multiplex PCR reads into MiXCR, producing one record per CDR3 protein. The sample includes about 18,000 distinct CDR3 sequences, over 25% seen only once; the top ten take 22%. The source was PBMCs, collected before or after stereotactic body radiation therapy (not recorded which). Every receptor here comes from a donor over 45 with non-small cell lung cancer.

This clonotype was observed many times. This chain connects TRBV12-3 or TRBV12-4 to TRBJ1-5; TRBD1 matches at 7 bases. V lost 5 bases and J lost 4; bases outside the gene matches: 8. The CDR3 totals 15 residues. CDR3 sequence (DNA): TGTGCCAGCAGTCCCCCCGGGACAGAAAATCAGCCCCAGCATTTT. Protein: CASSPPGTENQPQHF.

There are many counts of this clonotype. The CDR3 nucleotides read TGTGCCAGCAGCCAACAGCGGGAGGTGAACAATGAGCAGTTCTTC. This encodes CASSQQREVNNEQFF. The V call is TRBV5-4, the J call TRBJ2-1, with 9 bases matching TRBD2. The junction had 7 bases not matched to a gene; V was cut back by 4 bases and J by 5 bases. Germline CDR1 SGHNT, CDR2 YYREEE (reference sequence). The CDR3 is 15 residues long. Supplemented by reference TRBV5-4 and TRBJ2-1, the full variable domain reads ETGVTQSPTHLIKTRGQQVTLRCSSQSGHNTVSWYQQALGQGPQFIFQYYREEENGRGNFPPRFSGLQFPNYSSELNVNALELDDSALYLCASSQQREVNNEQFFGPGTRLTVL.

The J gene is TRBJ2-1, the V gene TRBV20-1; the D gene is possibly TRBD1 (6 bases). Per the germline V gene, CDR1 is DFQATT and CDR2 is SNEGSKA (reference sequence). V was trimmed by 5 bases and J by 15 bases, leaving 17 bases between them. There are 11 residues in the CDR3. The CDR3 region has the DNA TGCAGTGCTCCTGCCCCGGACAGCCGGTTCTTC. Its protein is CSAPAPDSRFF.

As DNA, the CDR3 is TGTGCCAGCATTTCAAACGGACAGCCTAATTCACCCCTCCACTTT. It is translated as CASISNGQPNSPLHF. This sequence joins TRBV7-2 and TRBJ1-6, with a weak D call TRBD1 (6 bases). The CDR3 length is 15 residues. The germline V and J ends were trimmed by 7 bases and 6 bases, with 16 bases remaining between them. CDR1 and CDR2 (germline): SGHTA, FQGNSA.